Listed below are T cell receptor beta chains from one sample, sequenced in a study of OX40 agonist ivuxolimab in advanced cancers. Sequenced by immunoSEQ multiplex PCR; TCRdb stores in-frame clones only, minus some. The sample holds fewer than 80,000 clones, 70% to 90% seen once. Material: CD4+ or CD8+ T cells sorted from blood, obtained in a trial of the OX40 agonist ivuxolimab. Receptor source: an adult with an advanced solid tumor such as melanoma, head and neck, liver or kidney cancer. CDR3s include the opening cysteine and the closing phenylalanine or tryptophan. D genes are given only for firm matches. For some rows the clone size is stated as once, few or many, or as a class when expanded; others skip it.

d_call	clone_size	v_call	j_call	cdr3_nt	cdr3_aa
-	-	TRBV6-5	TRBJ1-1	TGTGCCAGCCACTTGGCCTACGGCATGAACACTGAAGCTTTCTTT	CASHLAYGMNTEAFF
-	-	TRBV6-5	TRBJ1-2	TGTGCCTCCCAAGGGTACCTTAACTATGGCTACACCTTC	CASQGYLNYGYTF
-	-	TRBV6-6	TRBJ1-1	TGTGTCAGCAGTTTTACGAACACTGAAGCTTTCTTT	CVSSFTNTEAFF
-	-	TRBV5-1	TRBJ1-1	TGCGCCAGCCACGGGGAGACTGAAGCTTTCTTT	CASHGETEAFF
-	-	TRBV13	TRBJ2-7	TGTGCCAGCAGCTTAGAGGGATCCGAGCAGTACTTC	CASSLEGSEQYF
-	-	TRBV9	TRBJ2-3	TGTGCCAGCAGCGTAGGGGGCACAGATACGCAGTATTTT	CASSVGGTDTQYF
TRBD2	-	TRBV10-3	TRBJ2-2	TGTGCCATATCTCCCCCCTTGCGGGAGGGCCCTTACAGAGCCGGGGAGCTGTTTTTT	CAISPPLREGPYRAGELFF
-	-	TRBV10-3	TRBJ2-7	TGTGCCATCAGCGGCGGCCGTAGCTCCTACGAGCAGTACTTC	CAISGGRSSYEQYF
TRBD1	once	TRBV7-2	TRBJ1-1	TGTGCCAGCAGCTTAGTAGGACAGGTGAACACTGAAGCTTTCTTT	CASSLVGQVNTEAFF
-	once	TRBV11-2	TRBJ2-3	TGTGCCAGCAGCTTAGATCCGGGCGGGATGAGTACAGATACGCAGTATTTT	CASSLDPGGMSTDTQYF
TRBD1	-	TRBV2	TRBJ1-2	TGTGCCAGCACCGGGGGCCAGGGGGCTAGCGGGGGCTACACCTTC	CASTGGQGASGGYTF
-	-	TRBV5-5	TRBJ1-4	TGTGCCAGCAGCTTGGAGTCAGGATCTAATGAAAAACTGTTTTTT	CASSLESGSNEKLFF
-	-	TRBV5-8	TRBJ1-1	TGTGCCAGCAGCGTTCCGAACACCGAAGCTTTCTTT	CASSVPNTEAFF
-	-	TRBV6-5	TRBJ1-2	TGTGCCATCAAGACAGGTCCTAACTATGGCTACACCTTC	CAIKTGPNYGYTF
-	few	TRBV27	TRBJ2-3	TGTGCCAGCAGCGGTGCCAGGGCAGATACGCAGTATTTT	CASSGARADTQYF
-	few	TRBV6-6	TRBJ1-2	TGTGCCAGCGATTACACGGGTCAGGGTTATGGCTACACCTTC	CASDYTGQGYGYTF
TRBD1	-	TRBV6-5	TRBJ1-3	TGTGCCAGCAACGACAGGGCCGGAGGAAACACCATATATTTT	CASNDRAGGNTIYF
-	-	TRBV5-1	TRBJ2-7	TGCGCCAGCAGCCAAGAAGTCAGGGAGAGCTACGAGCAGTACTTC	CASSQEVRESYEQYF
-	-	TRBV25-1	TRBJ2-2	TGTGCCAGCAGTGAATTTACAGGGCCGAACACCGGGGAGCTGTTTTTT	CASSEFTGPNTGELFF
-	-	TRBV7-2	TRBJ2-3	TGTGCCAGCAGCTTGACTCTCAACGGGGAAGATACGCAGTATTTT	CASSLTLNGEDTQYF
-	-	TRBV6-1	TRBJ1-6	TGTGCCAGCAGTGAAACCCCGGTCGGGATGTCACCCCTCCACTTT	CASSETPVGMSPLHF
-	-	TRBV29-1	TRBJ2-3	TGCAGCGTTGAACTAGCTCGAGAGGATTGGACAGATACGCAGTATTTT	CSVELAREDWTDTQYF
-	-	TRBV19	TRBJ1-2	TGTGCCAGTAGTTCTAGACAGACCCTCTATGGCTACACCTTC	CASSSRQTLYGYTF
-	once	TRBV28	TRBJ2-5	TGTGCCAGCAGTTTTCGGGACCCGAGGGAGACCCAGTACTTC	CASSFRDPRETQYF
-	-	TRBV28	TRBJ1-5	TGTGCCAGCAGTTATCTCCAAACGGGGCAGCCCCAGCATTTT	CASSYLQTGQPQHF
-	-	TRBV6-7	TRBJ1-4	TGTGCCAGCAGGGGGAATGAAAAACTGTTTTTT	CASRGNEKLFF
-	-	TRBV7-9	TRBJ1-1	TGTGCCAGCAGCTTAGCGAGGGCGTCGGTTACTGAAGCTTTCTTT	CASSLARASVTEAFF
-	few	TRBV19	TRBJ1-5	TGTGCCAGTAGTTTCGGCAGAGCAAATCAGCCCCAGCATTTT	CASSFGRANQPQHF
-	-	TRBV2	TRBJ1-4	TGTGCCAGCAGTGAACGGGGAGCCGAAAAACTGTTTTTT	CASSERGAEKLFF
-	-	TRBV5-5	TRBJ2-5	TGTGCCAGCAGCCCCCAACAGGGTCGAGAGACCCAGTACTTC	CASSPQQGRETQYF
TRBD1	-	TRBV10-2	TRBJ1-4	TGCGCCAGCAGTGGTGGTGTACAGGGGAAAAAACTGTTTTTT	CASSGGVQGKKLFF
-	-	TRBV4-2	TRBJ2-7	TGTGCCAGCAGCCAGGCCGCCCCGGACTACGCCTACGAGCAGTACTTC	CASSQAAPDYAYEQYF
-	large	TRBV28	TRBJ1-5	TGTGCCAGCAGTTTGTTGGCGGGAGATCAGCCCCAGCATTTT	CASSLLAGDQPQHF
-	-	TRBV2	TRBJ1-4	TGTGCCAGCAGTGAGGGGGGAAATAATGAAAAACTGTTTTTT	CASSEGGNNEKLFF
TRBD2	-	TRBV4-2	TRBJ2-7	TGTGCCAGCAGCCAAAGGGAAACAGGACTAGCGGCATCCTACGAGCAGTACTTC	CASSQRETGLAASYEQYF
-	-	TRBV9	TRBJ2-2	TGTGCCAGCAGCGTAGAGGGAGATGTTTGGGACACCGGGGAGCTGTTTTTT	CASSVEGDVWDTGELFF
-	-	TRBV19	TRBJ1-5	TGTGCCAGTAGTAGGCAGCTTTATAGCAATCAGCCCCAGCATTTT	CASSRQLYSNQPQHF
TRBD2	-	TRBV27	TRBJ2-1	TGTGCCAGCAGTCCGACCGGGACTAGCTATGAGCAGTTCTTC	CASSPTGTSYEQFF
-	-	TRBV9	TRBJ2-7	TGTGCCAGCAGCGCGCTGGGGGTGGGTGGGGAGCAGTACTTC	CASSALGVGGEQYF
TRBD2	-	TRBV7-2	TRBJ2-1	TGTGCCAGCACCACGCATAGCGGGGGGGGGAATGAGCAGTTCTTC	CASTTHSGGGNEQFF
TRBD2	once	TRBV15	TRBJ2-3	TGTGCCACCAGCAGGACTAGCGGGAGTACAGATACGCAGTATTTT	CATSRTSGSTDTQYF
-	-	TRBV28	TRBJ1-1	TGTGCCAGTTGTGTGGGTTTTGGGGTAGCTGAAGCTTTCTTT	CASCVGFGVAEAFF
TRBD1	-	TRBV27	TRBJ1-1	TGTGCCAGCAGTTTATCGGGGACAGGGATAAGCACTGAAGCTTTCTTT	CASSLSGTGISTEAFF